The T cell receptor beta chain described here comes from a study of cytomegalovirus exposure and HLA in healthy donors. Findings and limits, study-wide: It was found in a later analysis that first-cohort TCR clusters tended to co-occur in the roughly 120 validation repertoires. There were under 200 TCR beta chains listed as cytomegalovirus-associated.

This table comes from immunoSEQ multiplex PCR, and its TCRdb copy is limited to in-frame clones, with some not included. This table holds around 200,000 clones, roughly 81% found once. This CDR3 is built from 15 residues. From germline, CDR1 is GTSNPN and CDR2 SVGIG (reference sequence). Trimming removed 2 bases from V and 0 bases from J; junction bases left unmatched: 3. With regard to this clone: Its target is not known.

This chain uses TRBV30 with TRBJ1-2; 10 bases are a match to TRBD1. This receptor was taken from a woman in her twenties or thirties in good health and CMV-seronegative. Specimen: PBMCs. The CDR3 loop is CAWSPGTGANYGYTF. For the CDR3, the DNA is TGTGCCTGGAGTCCCGGGACAGGGGCTAACTATGGCTACACCTTC.